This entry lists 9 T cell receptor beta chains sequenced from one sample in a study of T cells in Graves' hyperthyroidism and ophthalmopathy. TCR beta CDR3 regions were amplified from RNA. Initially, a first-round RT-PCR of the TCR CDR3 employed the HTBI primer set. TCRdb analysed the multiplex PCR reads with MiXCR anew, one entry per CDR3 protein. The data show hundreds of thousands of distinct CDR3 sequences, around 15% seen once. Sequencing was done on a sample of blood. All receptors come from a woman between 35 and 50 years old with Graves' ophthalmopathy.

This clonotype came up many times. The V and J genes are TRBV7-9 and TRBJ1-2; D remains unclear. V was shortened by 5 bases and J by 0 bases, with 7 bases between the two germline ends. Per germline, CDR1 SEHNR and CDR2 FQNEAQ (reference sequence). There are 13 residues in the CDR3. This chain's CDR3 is CASSPDPNYGYTF. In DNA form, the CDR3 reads TGTGCCAGCAGCCCGGACCCTAACTATGGCTACACCTTC.

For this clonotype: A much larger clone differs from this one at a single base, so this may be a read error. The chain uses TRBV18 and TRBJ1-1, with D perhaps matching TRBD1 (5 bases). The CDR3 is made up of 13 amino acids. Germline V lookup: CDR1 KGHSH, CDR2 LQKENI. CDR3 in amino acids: CANSPRGDLEAFF. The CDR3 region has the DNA TGTGCCAACTCACCACGAGGGGACCTTGAAGCTTTCTTT.

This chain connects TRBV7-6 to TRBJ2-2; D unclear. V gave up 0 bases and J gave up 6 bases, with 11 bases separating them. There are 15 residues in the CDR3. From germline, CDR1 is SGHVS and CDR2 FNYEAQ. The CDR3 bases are TGTGCCAGCAGCTTAGCGCAACTGCTGTCCGGGGAGCTGTTTTTT. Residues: CASSLAQLLSGELFF.

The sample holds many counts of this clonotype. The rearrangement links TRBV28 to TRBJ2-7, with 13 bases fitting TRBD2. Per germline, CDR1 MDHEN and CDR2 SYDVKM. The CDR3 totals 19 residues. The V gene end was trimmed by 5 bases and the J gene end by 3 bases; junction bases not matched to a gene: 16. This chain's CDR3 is CASSIGLAGAGRLYYEQYF. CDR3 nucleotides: TGTGCCAGCAGTATCGGACTAGCGGGAGCGGGTAGGCTCTACTACGAGCAGTACTTC.

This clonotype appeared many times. The CDR3 sequence is CSVARQDVSTYEQYF. CDR3 DNA: TGCAGCGTTGCTCGTCAAGATGTCAGTACCTACGAGCAGTACTTC. The chain recombines TRBV29-1 with TRBJ2-7; D call uncertain. V lost 4 bases and J lost 2, with 18 bases in between. The CDR3 loop spans 15 amino acids. The germline V gene encodes CDR1 SQVTM and CDR2 ANQGSEA.

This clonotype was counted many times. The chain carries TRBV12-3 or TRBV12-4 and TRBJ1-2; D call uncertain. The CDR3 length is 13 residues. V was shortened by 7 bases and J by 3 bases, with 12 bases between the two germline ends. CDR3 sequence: CASTEREDYGYTF. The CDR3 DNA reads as TGTGCCAGCACCGAGAGGGAGGACTATGGCTACACCTTC.

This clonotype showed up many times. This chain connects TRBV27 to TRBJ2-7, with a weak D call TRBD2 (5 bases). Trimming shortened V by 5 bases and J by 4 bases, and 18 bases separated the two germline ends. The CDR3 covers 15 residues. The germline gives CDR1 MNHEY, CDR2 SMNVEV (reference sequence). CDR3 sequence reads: CASSGGRGMSYEQYF. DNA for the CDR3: TGTGCCAGCAGTGGAGGTCGAGGCATGTCGTACGAGCAGTACTTC.

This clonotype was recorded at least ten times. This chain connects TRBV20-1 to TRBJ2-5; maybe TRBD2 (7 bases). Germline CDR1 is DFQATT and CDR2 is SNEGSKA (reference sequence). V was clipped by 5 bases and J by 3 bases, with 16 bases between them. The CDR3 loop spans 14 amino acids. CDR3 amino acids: CSAAGAGLEETQYF. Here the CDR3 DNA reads TGCAGTGCTGCGGGGGCAGGGCTCGAAGAGACCCAGTACTTC.

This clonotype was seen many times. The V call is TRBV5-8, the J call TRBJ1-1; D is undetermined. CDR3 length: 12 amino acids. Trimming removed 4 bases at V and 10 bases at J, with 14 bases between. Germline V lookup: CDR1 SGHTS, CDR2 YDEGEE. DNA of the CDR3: TGTGCCAGCAGCCCGTACACGGGAAGAGCTTTCTTT. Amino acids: CASSPYTGRAFF.